The 28 T cell receptor beta chains below all came from one sample that was sequenced in a study of blood T cell repertoires in COVID-19. Method: immunoSEQ multiplex PCR; TCRdb's copy keeps in-frame clones and lacks some. The sample carries about 240,000 clones, over 90% recorded once. What was sequenced was peripheral blood. These receptors all stem from a young man with COVID-19, enrolled during active disease.

The J gene is TRBJ1-5, the V gene TRBV12-5; D unclear. From germline, CDR1 is LGHNT and CDR2 FRNRAP. The CDR3 consists of 13 residues. V was shortened by 2 bases and J by 7 bases, with 9 bases between the two germline ends. The CDR3 DNA reads TGTGCTAGTGGTTTGCGGGAAGGGCAGCCCCAGCATTTT. Its translation: CASGLREGQPQHF.

This sequence joins TRBV2 and TRBJ1-3; 7 positions match TRBD1. The J segment lost 4 bases and the V segment lost 6 bases, leaving 9 bases of the junction unmatched. CDR1 and CDR2 from the germline V gene are SNHLY and FYNNEI. The CDR3 spans 15 residues. The CDR3: CASRAGGTVGNTIYF. The CDR3 DNA sequence: TGTGCCAGCAGGGCGGGGGGGACAGTAGGAAACACCATATATTTT.

The chain uses TRBV27 and TRBJ2-1; weak D call: TRBD1 (5 bases). CDR1 MNHEY and CDR2 SMNVEV come from the germline V gene (reference sequence). The CDR3 has 18 residues. V shed 5 bases and J shed 4 bases, with 24 bases lying between them. This CDR3 reads CASSTNPQVMGIYNEQFF. The CDR3 DNA follows: TGTGCCAGCAGTACGAACCCACAGGTCATGGGGATTTACAATGAGCAGTTCTTC.

V and J are TRBV4-1 and TRBJ1-5; 7 nucleotides align to TRBD1. The CDR3 runs to 16 residues. Trimming took 3 bases from V and 1 from J; bases not matched to a gene: 6. Germline V gene data show CDR1 as MGHRA and CDR2 as YSYEKL. CDR3 sequence reads: CASSQVTGISNQPQHF. CDR3 sequence (DNA): TGCGCCAGCAGCCAGGTGACAGGGATCAGCAATCAGCCCCAGCATTTT.

V gene TRBV6-5 combines with J gene TRBJ1-2; 12 bases are shared with TRBD1. CDR1 is MNHEY and CDR2 is SVGAGI in the germline V gene. The CDR3 runs to 15 residues. The ends lost 5 bases at V and 0 bases at J; junction bases unmatched: 1. The CDR3 bases are TGTGCCAGCAGTCGGGACAGGGGGCCTAACTATGGCTACACCTTC. It codes for CASSRDRGPNYGYTF.

This clone was seen just once. The chain employs TRBV9 and TRBJ2-1; no reliable D call. From germline, CDR1 is SGDLS and CDR2 YYNGEE. The CDR3 runs to 14 residues. V lost 2 bases, J lost 2 bases, and 8 bases lay in between. CDR3 protein: CASSVREAYNEQFF. CDR3 nucleotide sequence: TGTGCCAGCAGCGTTCGTGAGGCCTACAATGAGCAGTTCTTC.

The chain links TRBV6-5 to TRBJ1-2; 9 bases match TRBD1. Germline assignment: CDR1 MNHEY and CDR2 SVGAGI. The CDR3 contains 15 residues. The trim removed 0 bases at V and 4 bases at J, leaving 3 bases unmatched. The CDR3 region has the DNA TGTGCCAGCAGTTACTCACAGGGGGCGGGCTATGGCTACACCTTC. Residues: CASSYSQGAGYGYTF.

The CDR3 loop reads CASSLNRVSGNTIYF. CDR3 sequence (DNA): TGTGCCAGCAGCTTGAACAGGGTCTCTGGAAACACCATATATTTT. The rearrangement links TRBV7-6 to TRBJ1-3; a weak D match, TRBD1 (6 bases). V lost 3 bases, J lost 0 bases, and 9 bases lay in between. The germline V gene has CDR1 SGHVS and CDR2 FNYEAQ. The CDR3 loop spans 15 amino acids.

The J gene is TRBJ1-1, the V gene TRBV24-1; D remains ambiguous. The V end was cut by 4 bases, the J end by 7 bases, with 12 bases between. CDR1 KGHDR and CDR2 SFDVKD come from the germline V gene. The CDR3 totals 13 residues. CDR3 DNA sequence: TGTGCCACCAGTGAGTCGCAGGCAGGTGAAGCTTTCTTT. Translated: CATSESQAGEAFF.

CDR3 loop: CASSELRGNYGYTF. Written as DNA, the CDR3 is TGCGCCAGCAGTGAGCTGAGAGGGAACTATGGCTACACCTTC. This sequence joins TRBV10-1 and TRBJ1-2; D not certain. The CDR3 spans 14 residues. Trimming removed 2 bases at V and 2 bases at J, with 9 bases between. In germline, CDR1 is WNHNN, CDR2 SYGVQD (reference sequence).

The chain joins TRBV6-2 or TRBV6-3 to TRBJ2-2; the match to TRBD2 covers 9 bases. Germline assignment: CDR1 MNHEY and CDR2 SVGEGT. V shed 0 bases, J shed 4 bases, and the junction held 12 bases outside the gene matches. There are 19 residues in the CDR3. Here the CDR3 DNA reads TGTGCCAGCAGTTACTCGATAAGAGGAAGCGGGGGGACCACCGGGGAGCTGTTTTTT. Protein: CASSYSIRGSGGTTGELFF.

In DNA, the CDR3 is TGCGCCAGCGTCCTAGCGGGGGACGATACGCAGTATTTT. The encoded protein is CASVLAGDDTQYF. V gene TRBV23-1 combines with J gene TRBJ2-3, with 10 bases matching TRBD2. TRBV23-1 has ORF status, its function being uncertain. With 8 bases clipped from V and 6 bases from J, the junction kept 5 bases outside the gene matches. CDR3 length: 13 amino acids.

This chain connects TRBV4-2 to TRBJ2-1; tentative D call: TRBD2 (6 bases). The V end was cut by 0 bases, the J end by 6 bases, with 9 bases between. Germline values: CDR1 LGHNA, CDR2 YNFKEQ. The CDR3 has 14 residues. The CDR3 spells CASSQDGGTNEQFF. CDR3 nucleotides: TGTGCCAGCAGCCAAGACGGAGGGACCAATGAGCAGTTCTTC.

The chain recombines TRBV5-1 with TRBJ1-5; 8 bases are shared with TRBD1. Trimming took 6 bases from V and 4 from J; bases not matched to a gene: 3. This CDR3 comprises 13 residues. Germline V gene sequence: CDR1 SGHRS, CDR2 YFSETQ. Here the CDR3 reads CASTWTGNQPQHF. As DNA, the CDR3 is TGCGCCAGCACCTGGACAGGGAATCAGCCCCAGCATTTT.

Only one count was recorded for this clone. The rearrangement links TRBV5-4 to TRBJ1-3; D may be TRBD1 (5 bases). The CDR3 totals 15 residues. The V end was cut by 0 bases, the J end by 5 bases, with 12 bases between. Per the germline V gene, CDR1 is SGHNT and CDR2 is YYREEE (reference sequence). The CDR3 loop reads CASSLGGGGRNTIYF. The CDR3 nucleotides are TGTGCCAGCAGCTTGGGTGGGGGGGGACGAAACACCATATATTTT.

This rearrangement joins TRBV4-1 to TRBJ1-6; maybe TRBD1 (6 bases). Germline values: CDR1 MGHRA, CDR2 YSYEKL. Trimming left V 2 bases short and J 5 bases short, with 10 bases between. The CDR3 consists of 15 residues. CDR3 coding DNA: TGCGCCAGCAGCCAAACAGGGAATGATAATTCACCCCTCCACTTT. Translated, it gives CASSQTGNDNSPLHF.

The J gene is TRBJ1-5, the V gene TRBV27; D remains unclear. V lost 6 bases and J lost 9, with 21 bases in between. This CDR3 spans 15 amino acids. CDR1 is MNHEY, CDR2 SMNVEV, per germline (reference sequence). The CDR3: CASSPEAGTRRPQHF. CDR3 DNA sequence: TGTGCCAGCAGCCCCGAAGCGGGAACTCGACGGCCCCAGCATTTT.

V is TRBV6-5 and J is TRBJ2-5; TRBD1 aligns across 8 bases. CDR3 size: 14 residues. Unmatched junction bases numbered 4, after V lost 5 bases and J lost 2 bases. CDR1 is MNHEY and CDR2 is SVGAGI in the germline V gene. The CDR3 is CASSPGQVQETQYF. In DNA form, the CDR3 reads TGTGCCAGCAGTCCGGGACAGGTACAAGAGACCCAGTACTTC.

This chain links TRBV27 with TRBJ1-2; D is undetermined. The germline CDR1 and CDR2 sequences are MNHEY and SMNVEV (reference sequence). This CDR3 is built from 17 residues. Trimming removed 5 bases at V and 3 bases at J, with 22 bases between. Written as DNA, the CDR3 is TGTGCCAGCAGTCGCGCGGGTGCGTGGGCGGCCGACTATGGCTACACCTTC. Its protein is CASSRAGAWAADYGYTF.

The chain combines TRBV27 with TRBJ2-1; 10 bases match TRBD2. Germline CDR1 and CDR2: MNHEY and SMNVEV (reference sequence). V lost 5 bases and J lost 3; bases outside the gene matches: 7. This CDR3 comprises 16 residues. For the CDR3, the DNA is TGTGCCAGCAGTAACGGACTAGCGGCGATCTACAATGAGCAGTTCTTC. It is translated as CASSNGLAAIYNEQFF.

The V call is TRBV3-1 (or the pseudogene TRBV3-2), the J call TRBJ2-3, with D perhaps matching TRBD2 (6 bases). Trimming shortened V by 4 bases and J by 4 bases, and 15 bases separated the two germline ends. CDR3 size: 15 residues. Germline V gene data show CDR1 as LGHDT and CDR2 as YNNKEL (reference sequence). The CDR3 bases are TGTGCCAGCAGCCGGTCGGGGGAGGCCGCAGATACGCAGTATTTT. Protein: CASSRSGEAADTQYF.

Notes on this clone: Other DNA sequences in the same sample also yield this CDR3. The chain uses TRBV5-1 and TRBJ2-1; TRBD2 aligns across 11 bases. The V segment lost 4 bases and the J segment 3 bases; nucleotides outside the gene matches: 3. The length of the CDR3 is 15 residues. Germline-derived CDR1 and CDR2 are SGHRS and YFSETQ. The DNA for the CDR3 is TGCGCCAGCAGCCCGCTAGCGGGGGGCTACAATGAGCAGTTCTTC. This translates into CASSPLAGGYNEQFF.

V usage is TRBV10-2 and J usage is TRBJ2-7; 9 nucleotides line up with TRBD2. The germline gives CDR1 WSHSY, CDR2 SAAADI. V dropped 2 bases and J dropped 0; count of bases not matched to a gene: 2. The CDR3 is 15 residues long. The CDR3 DNA sequence: TGCGCCAGCAGTGAGGCTAGCGGGGTCTCCTACGAGCAGTACTTC. It encodes CASSEASGVSYEQYF.

The CDR3 nucleotides read TGTGCCAGCAGCCTTTATTGGAACACTGAAGCTTTCTTT. Its translation is CASSLYWNTEAFF. The J gene is TRBJ1-1, the V gene TRBV7-3; no firm D call. Germline V gene data show CDR1 as SGHTA and CDR2 as FQGTGA. The V and J ends lost 5 bases and 1 base respectively, with 8 bases between them. This CDR3 is built from 13 residues.

This rearrangement joins TRBV5-1 to TRBJ2-7; D call uncertain. The V and J ends lost 4 bases and 7 bases respectively, with 15 bases between them. Looked up from germline, CDR1 is SGHRS and CDR2 is YFSETQ. The CDR3 totals 13 residues. CDR3 sequence reads: CASSRLYDGEQYF. The CDR3 nucleotides are TGCGCCAGCAGCAGACTTTATGACGGGGAGCAGTACTTC. Supplemented by reference TRBV5-1 and TRBJ2-7, the full variable domain reads KAGVTQTPRYLIKTRGQQVTLSCSPISGHRSVSWYQQTPGQGLQFLFEYFSETQRNKGNFPGRFSGRQFSNSRSEMNVSTLELGDSALYLCASSRLYDGEQYFGPGTRLTVT.

The J gene is TRBJ2-7, the V gene TRBV7-6; TRBD1 aligns across 9 bases. CDR3 length equals 15 residues. The germline CDR1 and CDR2 sequences are SGHVS and FNYEAQ. V gave up 5 bases and J gave up 4 bases; unmatched junction bases: 9. The DNA of the CDR3 is TGTGCCAGCAGCCAGGGACAGGGAACTAGGTACGAGCAGTACTTC. Translating gives CASSQGQGTRYEQYF. Using reference TRBV7-6 and TRBJ2-7 for the parts outside the CDR3, the full variable domain is GAGVSQSPRYKVTKRGQDVALRCDPISGHVSLYWYRQALGQGPEFLTYFNYEAQQDKSGLPNDRFSAERPEGSISTLTIQRTEQRDSAMYRCASSQGQGTRYEQYFGPGTRLTVT.

The table lists this clone with a count of one. The chain uses TRBV5-4 and TRBJ2-7, with TRBD1 as a possible D gene (6 bases). CDR3 size: 16 residues. Trimming took off 4 bases at V and 5 bases at J, with 22 bases between the two ends. The germline gives CDR1 SGHNT, CDR2 YYREEE (reference sequence). CDR3 sequence (DNA): TGTGCCAGCAGCGCCCGGCCAGCCCAAAAGGGGGACGAGCAGTACTTC. It specifies CASSARPAQKGDEQYF.

V gene TRBV19 combines with J gene TRBJ1-1, with D possibly being TRBD1 (5 bases). CDR3 length: 15 amino acids. Germline V gene sequence: CDR1 LNHDA, CDR2 SQIVND (reference sequence). The germline V and J ends were trimmed by 6 bases and 4 bases, with 18 bases remaining between them. The CDR3 coding sequence is TGTGCCAGTAGAGGGCGGGGGTACCACGTCACTGAAGCTTTCTTT. Translated, it gives CASRGRGYHVTEAFF.